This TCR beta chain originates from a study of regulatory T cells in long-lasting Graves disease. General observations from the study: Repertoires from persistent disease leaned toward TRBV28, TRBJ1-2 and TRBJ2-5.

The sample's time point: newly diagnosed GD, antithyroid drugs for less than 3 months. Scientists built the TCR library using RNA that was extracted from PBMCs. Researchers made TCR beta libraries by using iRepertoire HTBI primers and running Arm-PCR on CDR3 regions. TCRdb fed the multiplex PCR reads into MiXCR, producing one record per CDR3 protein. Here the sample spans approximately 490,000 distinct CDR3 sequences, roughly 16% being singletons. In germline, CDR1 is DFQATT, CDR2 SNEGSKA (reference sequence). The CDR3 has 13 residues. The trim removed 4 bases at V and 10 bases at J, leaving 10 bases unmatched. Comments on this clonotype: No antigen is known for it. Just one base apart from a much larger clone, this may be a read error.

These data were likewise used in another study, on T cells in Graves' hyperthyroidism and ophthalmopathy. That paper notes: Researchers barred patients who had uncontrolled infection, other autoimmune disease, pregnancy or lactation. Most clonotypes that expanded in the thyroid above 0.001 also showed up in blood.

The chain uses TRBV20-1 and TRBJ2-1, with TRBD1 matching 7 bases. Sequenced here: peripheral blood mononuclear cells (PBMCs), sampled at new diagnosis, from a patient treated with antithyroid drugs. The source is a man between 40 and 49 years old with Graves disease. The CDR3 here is CSATGTELYEQFF. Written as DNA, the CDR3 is TGCAGTGCTACCGGGACAGAGCTCTACGAGCAGTTCTTC.